Listed below are T cell receptor beta chains from one sample, sequenced in a study of CD8 T cells in Susac syndrome. TCRdb redid the calling of the immunoSEQ multiplex PCR reads with MiXCR, one entry per CDR3 protein. In the table there are 50,000 or so distinct CDR3 sequences, around 93% of which are singletons. The specimen sequenced was CD8+ T cells from PBMCs. Receptors were obtained from a human donor with multiple sclerosis. CDR3s include the opening cysteine and the closing phenylalanine or tryptophan. Each record gives: D gene, V gene, CDR3 protein. A D gene is named only where the DNA matches it firmly.

.,TRBV29-1,CSVENAAETEAFF
.,TRBV9,CASSVAGAGETQYF
.,TRBV29-1,CSAPVGNEQFF
.,TRBV30,CAWISGENTEAFF
TRBD1,TRBV25-1,CASSEGQGPYYGYTF
.,TRBV20-1,CSAREGYNYGYTF
.,TRBV20-1,CSAPYADTQYF
TRBD2,TRBV7-9,CASSSGLAGGDEQYF
TRBD1,TRBV27,CASAPGTGGFGGYTF
.,TRBV7-9,CASSSPGVNQPQHF
.,TRBV7-9,CASSFVSGGFPEAFF
.,TRBV12-3/TRBV12-4,CASSKKDLRGTQYF
TRBD1,TRBV5-1,CASSLDRGPTDTQYF
TRBD1,TRBV7-2,CASSLEGQGYYEQYF
.,TRBV11-2,CASSPGQTPGETQYF
.,TRBV15,CATSTDRILREQYF
TRBD1,TRBV18,CASSPTAGHQTGNNEQFF
.,TRBV7-2,CASSLAIKGSPLHF
TRBD1,TRBV2,CASSERDSLIYGYTF
.,TRBV11-2,CASSFLQETQYF
.,TRBV12-3/TRBV12-4,CASSSGSQGYGYTF
TRBD1,TRBV7-6,CASSLYADRGTTDTQYF
TRBD1,TRBV30,CAWSEGQGGDTQYF
.,TRBV2,CASSDRYSNQPQHF
.,TRBV29-1,CSVARKIYNEQFF
.,TRBV7-6,CASSLSRTNEKLFF
.,TRBV7-9,CASSSGADTQYF
TRBD1,TRBV5-4,CASSLDSGTGFQETQYF
.,TRBV3-1,CASSQVSGLFREQYF
.,TRBV7-8,CASSLVREEDRETQYF
.,TRBV27,CASSLGSGWGYTF
.,TRBV11-3,CASSVAEEQYF
TRBD1,TRBV6-5,CASSPGDSLNTEAFF
.,TRBV28,CASSLQGSYEQYF
.,TRBV7-2,CASSFRGGRNYGYTF
.,TRBV5-6,CASSSPLVTEGETQYF
.,TRBV7-8,CASSLASTPAEAFF
.,TRBV12-3/TRBV12-4,CASSGDGSNQPQHF
TRBD2,TRBV20-1,CSARGSGGDWETQYF
.,TRBV9,CASSPPGVGTFF
TRBD1,TRBV27,CASSLLAGTGGYEQYF
TRBD1,TRBV14,CASSHWTGGVNYEQYF
.,TRBV15,CATSGGRNYEQYF
TRBD1,TRBV7-9,CASSLLAGTGASEQYF
.,TRBV4-1,CASSQDTRSQEQFF
.,TRBV6-1,CASSADLGGRPGEKLFF
.,TRBV7-6,CASSLEARAAADRYGYTF
TRBD1,TRBV3-1,CASSREDRGPYEQYF
.,TRBV30,CAWSVNFEAFF
TRBD1,TRBV19,CASSPRDRAYNEQFF
.,TRBV12-3/TRBV12-4,CASSLDGELGDNQPQHF
.,TRBV7-3,CASSLQLGTEAFF
.,TRBV27,CASSSLPAGASYEQYF
.,TRBV6-2/TRBV6-3,CASRLPYGSYEQYF
.,TRBV7-9,CASSFSPGGSYEQYF